A selection of T cell receptor beta chains follows, all from one sample in a study of CD8+CD57+ T cells in acquired aplastic anemia. Using its own MiXCR run on the reads, TCRdb lists one record per CDR3 protein. Of approximately 65,000 distinct CDR3 sequences listed, under 55% were seen once; the top ten hold 2% to 3%. The sequencing sample was made of sorted CD4+, CD8+, or CD8+CD57+ T cells (not recorded which) from PBMCs. Receptors originate from a human donor in good health, serving as a control. The CDR3 runs from the conserved cysteine through the conserved F or W. D genes are given only for firm matches. Some rows mark clone size as missing; the rest say once, few, many or name a class of expanded clone.

v_gene: TRBV28; d_gene: TRBD2; j_gene: TRBJ2-7; abundance: -; CDR3nt: TGTGCCAGCAGTCCCACAGCGGGACTAAAGCCCTACGAGCAGTACTTC; CDR3aa: CASSPTAGLKPYEQYF
v_gene: TRBV12-3/TRBV12-4; d_gene: -; j_gene: TRBJ1-2; abundance: -; CDR3nt: TGTGCCAGCAGTTTATCGATTGGGGGGGATGGCTACACCTTC; CDR3aa: CASSLSIGGDGYTF
v_gene: TRBV5-1; d_gene: TRBD2; j_gene: TRBJ2-7; abundance: many; CDR3nt: TGCGCCAGCAGCTTGGCCAAAACTAGCGGGAGCGGCGAGCAGTACTTC; CDR3aa: CASSLAKTSGSGEQYF
v_gene: TRBV20-1; d_gene: -; j_gene: TRBJ1-5; abundance: many; CDR3nt: TGCAGTGCTCTTGTCCCCAATCAGCCCCAGCATTTT; CDR3aa: CSALVPNQPQHF
v_gene: TRBV5-1; d_gene: -; j_gene: TRBJ2-5; abundance: many; CDR3nt: TGCGCCAGCAGCTTGGCCGGGACAAGAGGGATACAAGAGACCCAGTACTTC; CDR3aa: CASSLAGTRGIQETQYF
v_gene: TRBV6-1; d_gene: TRBD2; j_gene: TRBJ2-1; abundance: many; CDR3nt: TGTGCCAGCAGTGAAAGACTAGCGGGTTATGATGAGCAGTTCTTC; CDR3aa: CASSERLAGYDEQFF
v_gene: TRBV2; d_gene: -; j_gene: TRBJ2-5; abundance: -; CDR3nt: TGTGCCAGCAGTGGGCTGTCCAGCCTAGGGGAGACCCAGTACTTC; CDR3aa: CASSGLSSLGETQYF
v_gene: TRBV25-1; d_gene: -; j_gene: TRBJ2-3; abundance: -; CDR3nt: TGTGCCAGCAGTGTCCGAGGAGGGGCTACGCAGTATTTT; CDR3aa: CASSVRGGATQYF
v_gene: TRBV28; d_gene: TRBD1; j_gene: TRBJ1-6; abundance: -; CDR3nt: TGTGCCAGCAGCGCACCCGCCTACAGGGGTTCACCCCTCCACTTT; CDR3aa: CASSAPAYRGSPLHF
v_gene: TRBV3-1; d_gene: -; j_gene: TRBJ1-6; abundance: -; CDR3nt: TGTGCCAGCAGCCAAGGCTCAGAGGTATCACCCCTCCACTTT; CDR3aa: CASSQGSEVSPLHF